This T cell receptor (beta chain) appears in the sequencing data of a study of neoadjuvant anti-PD-1 for oral cavity cancer. Whole-study findings and limits: Only a few patients per response group were TCR-analyzed; validation needed.

With respect to this clone: Its antigen is still unknown.

The V end was cut by 4 bases, the J end by 0 bases, with 15 bases between. The CDR3 length is 16 residues. From germline, CDR1 is SGHNT and CDR2 YENEEA. PBMC libraries mostly used about 500 ng of input genomic DNA, with six replicates per sample. Assay used: immunoSEQ multiplex PCR; TCRdb lists only in-frame clones, some missing. The table records around 62,000 clones, roughly three quarters of them present only once. Stage II-IVA oral cavity squamous cell carcinoma was new and untreated by systemic or radiation therapy. The rearrangement joins TRBV11-3 to TRBJ1-1, with D possibly being TRBD1 (5 bases). The specimen was PBMCs, collected before nivolumab (anti-PD-1) treatment. The receptor was derived from a person aged 40 to 85 with oral cavity squamous cell carcinoma. The DNA of the CDR3 is TGTGCCAGCAGCTACGCTCCGCGGGGGATGAACACTGAAGCTTTCTTT. Residues: CASSYAPRGMNTEAFF.